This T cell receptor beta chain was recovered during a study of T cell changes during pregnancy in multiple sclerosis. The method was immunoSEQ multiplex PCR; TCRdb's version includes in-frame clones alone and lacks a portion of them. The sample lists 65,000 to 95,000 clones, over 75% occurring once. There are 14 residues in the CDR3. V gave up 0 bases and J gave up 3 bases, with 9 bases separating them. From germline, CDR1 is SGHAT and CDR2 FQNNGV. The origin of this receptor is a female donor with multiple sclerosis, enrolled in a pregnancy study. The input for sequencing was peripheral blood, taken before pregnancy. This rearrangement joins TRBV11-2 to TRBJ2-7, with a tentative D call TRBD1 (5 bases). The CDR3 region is CASSLEMTVYEQYF. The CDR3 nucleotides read TGTGCCAGCAGCTTAGAAATGACAGTCTACGAGCAGTACTTC.